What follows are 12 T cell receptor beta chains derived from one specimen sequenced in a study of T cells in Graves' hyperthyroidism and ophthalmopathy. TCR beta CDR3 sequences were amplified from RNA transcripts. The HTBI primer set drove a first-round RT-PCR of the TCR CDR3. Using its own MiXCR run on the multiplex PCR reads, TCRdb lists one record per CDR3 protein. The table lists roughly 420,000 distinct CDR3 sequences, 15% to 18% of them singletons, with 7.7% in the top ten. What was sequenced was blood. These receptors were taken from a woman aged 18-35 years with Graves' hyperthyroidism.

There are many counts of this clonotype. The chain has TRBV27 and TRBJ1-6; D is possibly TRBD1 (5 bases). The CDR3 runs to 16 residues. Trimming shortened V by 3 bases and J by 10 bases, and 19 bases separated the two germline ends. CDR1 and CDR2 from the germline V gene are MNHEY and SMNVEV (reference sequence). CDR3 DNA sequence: TGTGCCAGCAGTTTGCCCCCCGGGGGGGTAGGGTCACCCCTCCACTTT. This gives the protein CASSLPPGGVGSPLHF.

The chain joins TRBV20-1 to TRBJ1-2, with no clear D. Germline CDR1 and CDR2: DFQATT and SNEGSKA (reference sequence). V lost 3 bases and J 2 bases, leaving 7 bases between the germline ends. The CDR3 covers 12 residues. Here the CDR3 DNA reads TGCAGTGCTAGTCTGGGAAACTATGGCTACACCTTC. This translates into CSASLGNYGYTF.

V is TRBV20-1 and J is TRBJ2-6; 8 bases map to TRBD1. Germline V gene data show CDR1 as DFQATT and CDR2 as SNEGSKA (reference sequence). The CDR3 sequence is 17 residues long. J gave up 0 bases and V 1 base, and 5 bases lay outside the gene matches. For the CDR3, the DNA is TGCAGTGCTAGAGCCGGGACAGGTTCCTCTGGGGCCAACGTCCTGACTTTC. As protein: CSARAGTGSSGANVLTF.

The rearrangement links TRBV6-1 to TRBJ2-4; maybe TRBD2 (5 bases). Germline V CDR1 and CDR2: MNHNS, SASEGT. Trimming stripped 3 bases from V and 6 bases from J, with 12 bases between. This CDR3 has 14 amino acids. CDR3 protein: CASSDLSGSNIQYF. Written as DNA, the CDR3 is TGTGCCAGCAGTGACCTGTCGGGATCAAACATTCAGTACTTC.

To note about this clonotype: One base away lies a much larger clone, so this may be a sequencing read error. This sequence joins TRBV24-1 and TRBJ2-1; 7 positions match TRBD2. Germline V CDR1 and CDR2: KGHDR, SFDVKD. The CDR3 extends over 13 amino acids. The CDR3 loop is CTTSDLAAGETFF. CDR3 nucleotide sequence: TGTACCACCAGTGATTTGGCGGCGGGAGAAACGTTCTTC.

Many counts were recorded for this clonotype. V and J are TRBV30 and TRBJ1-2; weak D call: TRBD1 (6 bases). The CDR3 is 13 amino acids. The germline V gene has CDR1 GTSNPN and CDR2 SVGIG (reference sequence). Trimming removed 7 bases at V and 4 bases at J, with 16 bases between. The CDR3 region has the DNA TGTGCCTCAAACGGGGGGCGAGGCTATGGCTACACCTTC. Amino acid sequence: CASNGGRGYGYTF.

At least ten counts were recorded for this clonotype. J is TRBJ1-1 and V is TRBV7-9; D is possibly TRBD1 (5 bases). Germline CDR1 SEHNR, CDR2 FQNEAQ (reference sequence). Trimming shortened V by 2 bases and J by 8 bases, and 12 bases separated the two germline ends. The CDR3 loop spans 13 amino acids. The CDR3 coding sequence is TGTGCCAGCAGCTTATTCCAGGGCTCGGAAGCTTTCTTT. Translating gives CASSLFQGSEAFF.

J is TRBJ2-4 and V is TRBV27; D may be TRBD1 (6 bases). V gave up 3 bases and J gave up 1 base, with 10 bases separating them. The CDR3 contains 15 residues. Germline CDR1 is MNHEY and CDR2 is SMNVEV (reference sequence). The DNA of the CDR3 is TGTGCCAGCAGTTTGAGGGGGACGGCCAAAAACATTCAGTACTTC. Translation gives CASSLRGTAKNIQYF.

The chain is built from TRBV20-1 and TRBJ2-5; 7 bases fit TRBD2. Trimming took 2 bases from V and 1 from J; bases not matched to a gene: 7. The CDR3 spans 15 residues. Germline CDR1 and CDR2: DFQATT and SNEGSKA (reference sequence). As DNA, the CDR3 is TGCAGTGCTAGAATCCAGCGGGACTTCCAAGAGACCCAGTACTTC. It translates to CSARIQRDFQETQYF.

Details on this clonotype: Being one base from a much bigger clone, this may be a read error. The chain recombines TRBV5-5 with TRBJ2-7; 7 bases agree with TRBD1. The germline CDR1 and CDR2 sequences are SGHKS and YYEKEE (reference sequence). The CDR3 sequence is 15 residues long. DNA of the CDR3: TGCGTCAGCAGGCCAGGGGGAGATTACACCTACGAGCAGTACTTC. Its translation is CVSRPGGDYTYEQYF.

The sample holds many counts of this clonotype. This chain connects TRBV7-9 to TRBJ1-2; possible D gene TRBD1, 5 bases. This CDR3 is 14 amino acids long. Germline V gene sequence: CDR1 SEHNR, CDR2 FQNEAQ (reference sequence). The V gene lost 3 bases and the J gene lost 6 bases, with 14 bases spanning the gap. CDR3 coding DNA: TGTGCCAGCAGCTTGGTCGGGGGAGGACATGGCTACACCTTC. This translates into CASSLVGGGHGYTF. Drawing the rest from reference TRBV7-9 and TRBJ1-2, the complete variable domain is DTGVSQNPRHKITKRGQNVTFRCDPISEHNRLYWYRQTLGQGPEFLTYFQNEAQLEKSRLLSDRFSAERPKGSFSTLEIQRTEQGDSAMYLCASSLVGGGHGYTFGSGTRLTVV.

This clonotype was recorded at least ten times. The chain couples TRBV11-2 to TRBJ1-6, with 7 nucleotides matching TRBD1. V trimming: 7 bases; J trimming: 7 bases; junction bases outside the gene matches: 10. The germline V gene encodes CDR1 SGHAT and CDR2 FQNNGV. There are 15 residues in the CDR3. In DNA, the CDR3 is TGTGCCAGCACACCCATAACAGGGGTGAATTCACCCCTCCACTTT. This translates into CASTPITGVNSPLHF.